The next 20 T cell receptor beta chains were all read from a single sample in a study of T cells in women clearing cervical HPV infection. Repertoires were generated with immunoSEQ multiplex PCR, while TCRdb's copy carries only in-frame clones and drops some. The sample data list some 20,000 clones. The material sequenced was blood buffy coat. These receptors came from a woman aged 18-70 years with a cervical HPV16 infection that either progressed to CIN3+ or cleared (not recorded which).

Notes on this clone: At one end, the junction sequence differs from germline, possibly due to a read error. The CDR3 is cut off 3 residues early in the read; its end comes from the germline J gene. V gene TRBV4-2 combines with J gene TRBJ2-2; 8 bases are shared with TRBD1. CDR3 length: 15 residues. From germline, CDR1 is LGHNA and CDR2 YNFKEQ. The CDR3 reads CASSSTGGRTGELFF. The DNA read from the CDR3 is TGCGCCAGCAGTTCCACAGGGGGGAGGACCGGGGAG.

Turning to this clone: The read halts 3 residues ahead of the CDR3 end, with the missing end drawn from the germline J gene. This chain uses TRBV30 with TRBJ2-1; D is perhaps TRBD2 (6 bases). The length of the CDR3 is 15 residues. Germline V gene data show CDR1 as GTSNPN and CDR2 as SVGIG (reference sequence). With 4 bases removed from V and 5 bases from J, the gap between germline ends came to 18 bases. The CDR3 is CAWNPGLPGNNEQFF. CDR3 DNA, as far as it was read: TGTGCCTGGAACCCGGGACTTCCGGGCAACAATGAG.

Points on this clone: The sequenced fragment ends 3 residues before the CDR3 boundary, so the rest is inferred from the germline J gene. The chain uses TRBV6-4 and TRBJ2-2; D may correspond to TRBD1 or TRBD2 (5 bases each). Per the germline V gene, CDR1 is MRHNA and CDR2 is SNTAGT. The CDR3 has 15 amino acids. Deletions cut 3 bases from V and 0 bases from J, with 8 bases between. CDR3 in amino acids: CASSEEGTNTGELFF. Partial CDR3 DNA: TGTGCCAGCAGTGAAGAGGGGACGAACACCGGGGAG.

This clone is labeled medium-sized based on frequency. The CDR3 is cut off 3 residues early in the read; its end comes from the germline J gene. The chain employs TRBV7-2 and TRBJ1-5; D remains unclear. The V end lost 4 bases, the J end lost 3 bases, and 7 bases lay between the germline ends. This CDR3 is 13 amino acids long. Germline CDR1 is SGHTA and CDR2 is FQGNSA. Here the CDR3 reads CASSSDVNQPQHF. The part of the CDR3 DNA that was read is TGTGCCAGCAGCTCAGATGTCAATCAGCCC.

Regarding this clone: The CDR3 extends 3 residues past the end of the read, so its final part is completed from the germline J gene. V and J are TRBV5-1 and TRBJ2-3, with TRBD2 as a possible D gene (5 bases). V was clipped by 4 bases and J by 3 bases, with 9 bases between them. The CDR3 is made up of 13 amino acids. Germline CDR1 and CDR2: SGHRS and YFSETQ. The sequenced part of the CDR3 DNA is TGCGCCAGCAGCGAGGGTTCGACAGATACG. This encodes CASSEGSTDT. The whole CDR3 protein reads CASSEGSTDTQYF. Looking up the rest from reference TRBV5-1 and TRBJ2-3 gives the full variable domain: KAGVTQTPRYLIKTRGQQVTLSCSPISGHRSVSWYQQTPGQGLQFLFEYFSETQRNKGNFPGRFSGRQFSNSRSEMNVSTLELGDSALYLCASSEGSTDTQYFGPGTRLTVL.

CDR3 DNA, as far as it was read: TGCAGTGCTAGAGATCTGCGGGGGGCCACCTACGAG. This translates into CSARDLRGATYE. The full CDR3 reads CSARDLRGATYEQYF. The V and J genes are TRBV20-1 and TRBJ2-7; 8 nucleotides agree with TRBD2. The read terminates 3 residues before the CDR3 end, so the remaining end is supplied by the germline J gene. Trimming took 0 bases from V and 2 from J; bases not matched to a gene: 6. Germline CDR1 is DFQATT and CDR2 is SNEGSKA (reference sequence). The CDR3 runs to 15 residues.

Remarks on this clone: The CDR3 goes on 3 residues after the read ends, and that part is filled in from the germline J gene. V gene TRBV5-1 combines with J gene TRBJ1-2; possible D gene TRBD1, 6 bases. The V gene's germline CDR1 is SGHRS and CDR2 YFSETQ. CDR3 length: 16 residues. The CDR3 region is CASSLLTSGGTDTYTF. CDR3 DNA, as far as it was read: TGCGCCAGCAGCCTCCTGACTAGCGGGGGCACAGATACC.

As regards this clone: The sequenced fragment ends 3 residues before the CDR3 boundary, so the rest is inferred from the germline J gene. The rearrangement links TRBV7-9 to TRBJ1-2; 9 nucleotides agree with TRBD1. Trimming took 4 bases from V and 4 from J; bases not matched to a gene: 7. The CDR3 contains 15 residues. Germline CDR1 SEHNR, CDR2 FQNEAQ (reference sequence). This chain's CDR3 is CASSSPGQGTYGYTF. The CDR3 bases that were read are TGTGCCAGCAGCTCCCCGGGACAGGGAACCTATGGC.

Turning to this clone: The read finishes 3 residues shy of the CDR3 end, and the germline J gene is used to complete it. The chain joins TRBV6-2 or TRBV6-3 to TRBJ2-3; weak D call: TRBD2 (6 bases). CDR3 length: 15 residues. Trimming pared 8 bases from V and 6 bases from J, leaving 21 bases between. In germline, CDR1 is MNHEY, CDR2 SVGEGT. This chain's CDR3 is CASAGTIPEADTQYF. CDR3 DNA (partial): TGTGCCAGCGCGGGGACCATCCCCGAGGCGGATACG.

Of note for this clone: The read gets to within 3 residues of the CDR3 end, and the germline J gene fills in the rest. The chain recombines TRBV2 with TRBJ2-3; 9 positions match TRBD2. Germline V lookup: CDR1 SNHLY, CDR2 FYNNEI. CDR3 length: 15 amino acids. V was clipped by 5 bases and J by 3 bases; unmatched bases: 6. CDR3 bases read: TGTGCCAGCAGTCCCGGACTAGCGCCTACAGATACG. It yields the protein CASSPGLAPTDT. The whole CDR3 region reads CASSPGLAPTDTQYF. Using reference TRBV2 and TRBJ2-3 for the parts outside the CDR3, the full variable domain is EPEVTQTPSHQVTQMGQEVILRCVPISNHLYFYWYRQILGQKVEFLVSFYNNEISEKSEIFDDQFSVERPDGSNFTLKIRSTKLEDSAMYFCASSPGLAPTDTQYFGPGTRLTVL.

A word on this clone: The missing CDR3 end, 3 residues past where the read stops, is filled in from the germline J gene. This chain connects TRBV2 to TRBJ1-4; the match to TRBD1 covers 8 bases. Germline assignment: CDR1 SNHLY and CDR2 FYNNEI. This CDR3 has 14 amino acids. The CDR3 reads CASRNRGNNSPLFF. The CDR3 DNA, read in part, is TGTGCCAGCAGAAACAGGGGGAACAATTCACCA.

Comments on this clone: Read sequence stops 3 residues before the CDR3 end, and the germline J gene provides the missing end. The rearrangement links TRBV7-2 to TRBJ2-4; 8 nucleotides agree with TRBD1. The CDR3 runs 14 residues. The germline V gene has CDR1 SGHTA and CDR2 FQGNSA. The DNA read from the CDR3 is TGTGCCAGCAGCTACGACAGGGGAAGCTATGGT. This encodes CASSYDRGSYG. The whole CDR3 sequence reads CASSYDRGSYGQYF.

In regard to this clone: The read ends 3 residues before the CDR3 terminus; that terminus is restored from the germline J gene. The chain links TRBV30 to TRBJ2-3; D may be TRBD2 (5 bases). The germline CDR1 and CDR2 sequences are GTSNPN and SVGIG (reference sequence). The CDR3 consists of 16 residues. Here the CDR3 reads CAWSHSLGPGLETQYF. The CDR3 DNA, read in part, is TGTGCCTGGAGTCACTCGCTAGGGCCGGGGTTAGAGACG.

The CDR3 loop is CASSLLAGGPDEQFF. CDR3 DNA, as far as it was read: TGTGCCAGCAGTTTACTCGCGGGGGGGCCGGATGAG. The chain has TRBV28 and TRBJ2-1, with TRBD2 matching 9 bases. The observed sequence ends 3 residues before the CDR3 terminus, with the missing tail filled in from the germline J gene. V gave up 2 bases and J gave up 8 bases; unmatched junction bases: 7. Germline CDR1 MDHEN, CDR2 SYDVKM. The CDR3 sequence is 15 residues long.

With regard to this clone: Coverage ceases 3 residues before the CDR3 finishes, and the germline J gene fills in the end. The rearrangement joins TRBV2 to TRBJ2-5; 8 nucleotides align to TRBD1. The CDR3 extends over 14 amino acids. Trimming took 7 bases from V and 4 from J; bases not matched to a gene: 8. Germline CDR1 reads SNHLY; CDR2 reads FYNNEI. CDR3 protein: CASTDRGLRETQYF. CDR3 bases read: TGTGCCAGCACCGACAGGGGTCTTAGAGAGACC.

With regard to this clone: The CDR3 end is not reached by the read, which stops 3 residues before it; the germline J gene fills it in. V gene TRBV28 combines with J gene TRBJ2-1; the match to TRBD1 covers 7 bases. J was trimmed by 7 bases and V by 6 bases; bases with no gene match: 9. Germline loops: CDR1 MDHEN, CDR2 SYDVKM. The CDR3 is made up of 14 amino acids. The chain's CDR3 is CASRLRQGRNEQFF. CDR3 DNA, as far as it was read: TGTGCCAGCAGACTACGACAGGGACGGAATGAG.

On this clone itself: The read terminates 3 residues ahead of where the CDR3 ends, so the germline J gene completes it. V usage is TRBV29-1 and J usage is TRBJ1-1; 9 bases line up with TRBD1. The CDR3 contains 14 residues. V was clipped by 6 bases and J by 5 bases; unmatched bases: 10. CDR1 SQVTM and CDR2 ANQGSEA come from the germline V gene. The CDR3 DNA, read in part, is TGCAGCGTGGGACTACTGACAGGGGGGACTGAA. Translation gives CSVGLLTGGTE. The CDR3, in full, reads CSVGLLTGGTEAFF.

Worth noting for this clone: Relative to the germline gene, one junction end is altered; a read error may explain this. The read terminates 3 residues ahead of where the CDR3 ends, so the germline J gene completes it. The chain employs TRBV4-2 and TRBJ1-5; a possible D gene is TRBD1 (6 bases). Per germline, CDR1 LGHNA and CDR2 YNFKEQ. The CDR3 sequence is 16 residues long. CDR3 in amino acids: CASSQDMTDRGQPQHF. The sequenced CDR3 bases are TGCGCCAGCAGCCAAGACATGACGGACAGAGGTCAGCCC.

The CDR3 here is CASSVRQGTYEQYF. CDR3 DNA (partial): TGTGCCAGCAGTGTCCGACAGGGTACCTACGAG. The chain employs TRBV6-1 and TRBJ2-7; 7 bases agree with TRBD1. The missing CDR3 end, 3 residues past where the read stops, is filled in from the germline J gene. V lost 4 bases to trimming and J lost 2 bases; unmatched junction nucleotides: 5. The CDR3 covers 14 residues. In germline, CDR1 is MNHNS, CDR2 SASEGT.

Concerning this clone itself: The read ends 3 residues before the CDR3 terminus; that terminus is restored from the germline J gene. The V and J genes are TRBV7-9 and TRBJ2-5; 8 positions match TRBD2. J was trimmed by 7 bases and V by 5 bases; bases with no gene match: 9. Germline CDR1 and CDR2: SEHNR and FQNEAQ (reference sequence). The CDR3 covers 14 residues. The CDR3 DNA, read in part, is TGTGCCAGCAGCCCTGGACTAGCCCCTGGGACC. The encoded protein is CASSPGLAPGT. The complete CDR3 sequence is CASSPGLAPGTQYF.